This T cell receptor (beta chain) is from a study of cytomegalovirus exposure and HLA in healthy donors. The study, taken as a whole, reports: Analysis was carried out at a later point, and it linked a missense DCLRE1C variant to TCR beta V- and J-gene trimming.

As to this clone: Its antigen is currently unknown.

PCR amplification relied on 60 Vbeta primers (plus 13 Jbeta primers). TCRdb keeps only in-frame clones here, not all; method: immunoSEQ multiplex PCR. The sample has about 150,000 clones; roughly 80% are singletons. This clonotype was obtained from a woman in her 40s in good health and CMV-seropositive. Material: PBMCs.

The CDR3 reads CASRSSGRSRKTQYF. CDR3 coding DNA: TGTGCCAGCAGATCGAGCGGGAGGAGTAGGAAGACCCAGTACTTC. V and J are TRBV28 and TRBJ2-5, with 9 bases fitting TRBD2. With 6 bases clipped from V and 6 bases from J, the junction kept 11 bases outside the gene matches. There are 15 residues in the CDR3. The germline V gene has CDR1 MDHEN and CDR2 SYDVKM. Full variable domain (missing parts from reference TRBV28 and TRBJ2-5): DVKVTQSSRYLVKRTGEKVFLECVQDMDHENMFWYRQDPGLGLRLIYFSYDVKMKEKGDIPEGYSVSREKKERFSLILESASTNQTSMYLCASRSSGRSRKTQYFGPGTRLLVL.